The 15 T cell receptor beta chains reported below all come from one sample, sequenced in a study of a mutant IDH1 vaccine in newly diagnosed glioma. Their antigens remain unidentified. Time point specified: week 5, during vaccination. Vaccination comprised doses that each held 300 ug of mutant IDH1 20-mer peptide, plus topical imiquimod. The protocol was immunoSEQ multiplex PCR, while the TCRdb copy is restricted to in-frame clones and leaves out a portion. The sample carries 40,000 to 50,000 clones, approximately 83% recorded once. Sample: PBMCs, taken from a glioma patient whose treatment included an IDH1 peptide vaccine. The origin of the receptors is a man aged 35-49 years with glioma.

This clone was found a few times. The chain links TRBV9 to TRBJ2-2, with D tentatively TRBD2 (6 bases). The CDR3 consists of 15 residues. V lost 4 bases and J lost 2, with 12 bases in between. Germline V CDR1 and CDR2: SGDLS, YYNGEE. The CDR3 nucleotides read TGTGCCAGCAGCCCTCGGGACTTAAACACCGGGGAGCTGTTTTTT. Encoded protein: CASSPRDLNTGELFF.

V usage is TRBV18 and J usage is TRBJ2-1; unclear D gene. The CDR3 is made up of 14 amino acids. V was clipped by 3 bases and J by 0 bases, with 6 bases between them. Germline assignment: CDR1 KGHSH and CDR2 LQKENI. CDR3 nucleotide sequence: TGTGCCAGCTCACCGACCTACTCCTACAATGAGCAGTTCTTC. Translation: CASSPTYSYNEQFF.

The gene calls are TRBV5-1 and TRBJ2-6, with 10 nucleotides matching TRBD2. The CDR3 contains 17 residues. Trimming took 0 bases from V and 0 from J; bases not matched to a gene: 0. Per the germline V gene, CDR1 is SGHRS and CDR2 is YFSETQ. Here the CDR3 reads CASSLASGSSGANVLTF. As DNA, the CDR3 is TGCGCCAGCAGCTTGGCTAGCGGGAGCTCTGGGGCCAACGTCCTGACTTTC.

This chain uses TRBV28 with TRBJ1-3; D gene ambiguous. Trimming stripped 5 bases from V and 8 bases from J, with 19 bases between. The germline CDR1 and CDR2 sequences are MDHEN and SYDVKM. The CDR3 consists of 15 residues. CDR3 region: CASSASDGMGDTIYF. In DNA form, the CDR3 reads TGTGCCAGCAGTGCCTCGGACGGGATGGGAGACACCATATATTTT.

The V and J genes are TRBV2 and TRBJ1-1; the D is unclear. V lost 10 bases and J 1 base, leaving 10 bases between the germline ends. The germline gives CDR1 SNHLY, CDR2 FYNNEI. This CDR3 is 12 amino acids long. Here the CDR3 DNA reads TGTGCCACCAGCGGGCGGAACACTGAAGCTTTCTTT. Residues: CATSGRNTEAFF.

The chain has TRBV10-3 and TRBJ1-2; 9 positions agree with TRBD1. CDR1 and CDR2 (germline): ENHRY, SYGVKD. The CDR3 consists of 13 residues. J gave up 4 bases and V 9 bases, and 6 bases lay outside the gene matches. The CDR3 loop is CAIQGAQSYGYTF. The CDR3 bases are TGTGCCATACAGGGGGCGCAAAGCTATGGCTACACCTTC.

J is TRBJ2-1 and V is TRBV4-1, with 7 bases aligning to TRBD2. The CDR3 has 15 residues. After removal of 3 bases from V and 4 bases from J, the junction contained 6 bases not matched to a gene. The germline V gene encodes CDR1 MGHRA and CDR2 YSYEKL. The CDR3 region is CASSHSGEAYNEQFF. Here the CDR3 DNA reads TGCGCCAGCAGCCACAGCGGGGAAGCTTACAATGAGCAGTTCTTC.

The rearrangement joins TRBV10-3 to TRBJ2-7, with no clear D. CDR1 is ENHRY and CDR2 is SYGVKD in the germline V gene. V gave up 3 bases and J gave up 5 bases, with 8 bases separating them. The CDR3 is 12 amino acids. This CDR3 reads CAISDPLHEQYF. For the CDR3, the DNA is TGTGCCATCAGTGACCCTCTACACGAGCAGTACTTC.

The gene calls are TRBV28 and TRBJ1-2; 9 bases agree with TRBD1. V was clipped by 8 bases and J by 2 bases; unmatched bases: 18. Germline-derived CDR1 and CDR2 are MDHEN and SYDVKM. This CDR3 is 18 amino acids long. The CDR3 reads CASGAITGGAVGNYGYTF. DNA for the CDR3: TGTGCCAGCGGGGCTATTACAGGGGGCGCGGTAGGGAACTATGGCTACACCTTC.

This chain joins TRBV6-1 and TRBJ1-2; D is undetermined. The germline V and J ends were trimmed by 6 bases and 0 bases, with 14 bases remaining between them. Germline assignment: CDR1 MNHNS and CDR2 SASEGT. The CDR3 runs 15 residues. The CDR3 sequence: CASSREGSANYGYTF. CDR3 coding DNA: TGTGCCAGCAGCCGGGAGGGAAGTGCTAACTATGGCTACACCTTC.

The chain carries TRBV4-2 and TRBJ2-6, with D tentatively TRBD1 (5 bases). There are 17 residues in the CDR3. Germline assignment: CDR1 LGHNA and CDR2 YNFKEQ. V shed 0 bases and J shed 2 bases, with 11 bases lying between them. The CDR3 DNA reads TGTGCCAGCAGCCAAGATTGGCAGGGAACTGGGGCCAACGTCCTGACTTTC. It translates to CASSQDWQGTGANVLTF.

The chain has TRBV19 and TRBJ2-1, with 13 bases identical to TRBD2. The CDR3 covers 16 residues. The junction had 8 bases not matched to a gene; V was cut back by 3 bases and J by 9 bases. Germline CDR1 reads LNHDA; CDR2 reads SQIVND (reference sequence). The CDR3 here is CASSILGLAGEVEQFF. CDR3 sequence (DNA): TGTGCCAGTAGTATCCTCGGACTAGCGGGAGAAGTTGAGCAGTTCTTC.

CDR3 DNA: TGTGCCAGCAGTTTATCCTCCCGGTCTGAAGCTTTCTTT. Translation gives CASSLSSRSEAFF. This chain uses TRBV27 with TRBJ1-1, with D unclear. The V gene lost 0 bases and the J gene lost 6 bases, with 8 bases spanning the gap. The germline V gene has CDR1 MNHEY and CDR2 SMNVEV (reference sequence). The CDR3 has 13 amino acids.

The chain employs TRBV18 and TRBJ1-3, with TRBD1 as a possible D gene (6 bases). The CDR3 runs 16 residues. Trimming stripped 3 bases from V and 3 bases from J, with 15 bases between. The germline CDR1 and CDR2 sequences are KGHSH and LQKENI. DNA for the CDR3: TGTGCCAGCTCACCCTCACTTACAGGGCTTGGAAACACCATATATTTT. Amino acid sequence: CASSPSLTGLGNTIYF.

The chain combines TRBV18 with TRBJ1-4, with 7 bases aligning to TRBD1. Germline lookup yields CDR1 KGHSH and CDR2 LQKENI. The ends lost 3 bases at V and 6 bases at J; junction bases unmatched: 7. The CDR3 has 15 residues. DNA for the CDR3: TGTGCCAGCTCACCTCGGCGGCAGGGGGATGAAAAACTGTTTTTT. Its translation is CASSPRRQGDEKLFF.